What follows describes a single T cell receptor beta chain. Study processing details: Estimation of nucleated cell counts was performed using reference gene primer amplification. Only in-frame clones appear in the TCRdb table, and some are missing; sequencing was by immunoSEQ multiplex PCR. The V and J calls and clone size are taken from that table; D and trimming were inferred from the DNA. Among roughly 20,000 clones listed, around 89% were seen once. The V and J ends lost 4 bases and 5 bases, in that order; junction bases with no gene match: 8. Per germline, CDR1 SGHRS and CDR2 YFSETQ. This CDR3 has 15 residues. This specimen comes from a study of blood T cell repertoires in COVID-19. Study at large: The samples span acute and convalescent COVID-19 from the United States, Italy and Spain. Sources were T cells, B-cell-depleted T cells, or PBMCs; the material itself was cDNA or gDNA.

V and J are TRBV5-1 and TRBJ2-2; 7 bases are a match to TRBD2. The sample taken for sequencing was peripheral blood. The source is a human donor with active COVID-19. The donor label of this sample is uncertain. CDR3 region: CASSPLGGDTGELFF. CDR3 nucleotide sequence: TGCGCCAGCAGCCCGTTGGGAGGGGATACCGGGGAGCTGTTTTTT.